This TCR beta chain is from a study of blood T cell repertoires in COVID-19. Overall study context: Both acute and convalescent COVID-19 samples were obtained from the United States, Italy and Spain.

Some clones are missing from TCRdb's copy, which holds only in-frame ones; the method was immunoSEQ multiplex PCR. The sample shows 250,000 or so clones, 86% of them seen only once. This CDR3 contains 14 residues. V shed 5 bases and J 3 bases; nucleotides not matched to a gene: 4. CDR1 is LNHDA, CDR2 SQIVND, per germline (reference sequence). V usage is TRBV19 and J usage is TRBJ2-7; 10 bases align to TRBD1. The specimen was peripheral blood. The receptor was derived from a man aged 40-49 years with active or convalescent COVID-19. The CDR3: CASSQGDRGYEQYF. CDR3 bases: TGTGCCAGTAGTCAAGGGGACAGGGGCTACGAGCAGTACTTC.